The clone carrying this T cell receptor beta chain was observed once. The antigen is not known. With the ViraFEST assay, the study expanded antigen-specific CD4+ T cells using viral peptide pools, then sequenced them. At the end of about ten days of culture, CD4+ T cells were isolated. The vaccine given was either BNT162b2 or mRNA-1273, in two doses. Testing of the vaccine recipients showed negative nucleocapsid antibodies and no prior SARS-CoV-2 infection. IL-2 at 9 to 10 IU/ml and peptides at around 10 ug/ml were added to cultured PBMC, about 1.8 million per well. Germline CDR1 reads DFQATT; CDR2 reads SNEGSKA (reference sequence). This CDR3 is 11 amino acids long. V gave up 3 bases and J gave up 6 bases, with 6 bases separating them. The sample is drawn from a study of vaccination effects on CD4 cells after COVID-19. General study points: The study enrolled few convalescent patients and sampled no early post-infection timepoints.

Repertoires were generated with immunoSEQ multiplex PCR, while TCRdb's copy carries only in-frame clones and drops some. This table holds 65,000 to 75,000 clones, around 74% found once. V usage is TRBV20-1 and J usage is TRBJ2-1; no clear D. Sequences were derived from CD4+ T cells from PBMCs cultured with HCoV-229E spike peptides, sampled after COVID-19 vaccination. The origin of this receptor is a human donor who received a COVID-19 vaccine. Here the CDR3 reads CSASFINEQFF. The DNA for the CDR3 is TGCAGTGCTAGTTTCATCAATGAGCAGTTCTTC.